These T cell receptor beta chains were read from a single sample in a study of cytomegalovirus exposure and HLA in healthy donors. The assay was immunoSEQ multiplex PCR, and TCRdb's table has in-frame clones only and misses some. The sample lists about 120,000 clones, over 65% occurring once. Sequencing used PBMCs. All receptors come from a woman in her 40s in good health and CMV-seropositive. Both conserved end residues are part of each CDR3. Each record gives: D gene, J gene, clone size, V gene, CDR3 protein, CDR3 DNA. D genes are given only for firm matches. Clone size appears in some rows only: once, few, many, or a class for an expanded clone.

>NA|TRBJ2-3|NA|TRBV2
CASWRANPPDTQYF
TGTGCCAGCTGGAGAGCTAACCCCCCAGATACGCAGTATTTT
>TRBD1|TRBJ1-2|NA|TRBV6-4
CASSELGGQGGYTF
TGTGCCAGCAGTGAATTAGGCGGACAGGGTGGCTACACCTTC
>TRBD2|TRBJ2-2|NA|TRBV5-8
CASSRRLAGGGYTGELFF
TGTGCCAGCAGCCGGCGGCTAGCGGGAGGGGGTTACACCGGGGAGCTGTTTTTT
>TRBD1|TRBJ2-7|NA|TRBV5-6
CASSSSKTGGTYEQYF
TGTGCCAGCAGCTCATCCAAAACAGGGGGAACCTACGAGCAGTACTTC
>NA|TRBJ1-4|NA|TRBV25-1
CASSMAHRYVTGEKLFF
TGTGCCAGCAGTATGGCCCACCGTTACGTGACGGGGGAAAAACTGTTTTTT
>NA|TRBJ2-3|NA|TRBV2
CASRDRTADTQYF
TGTGCCAGCAGAGACAGGACAGCAGATACGCAGTATTTT
>TRBD1|TRBJ2-5|NA|TRBV29-1
CSVESPRGLKQYF
TGCAGCGTTGAATCCCCCAGGGGGCTTAAGCAGTACTTC
>NA|TRBJ1-5|NA|TRBV6-5
CASSPTGSQQPQHF
TGTGCCAGCAGTCCAACCGGGTCCCAGCAGCCCCAGCATTTT
>TRBD1|TRBJ2-3|NA|TRBV5-8
CASSVGQADTDTQYF
TGTGCCAGCAGCGTTGGACAGGCGGACACAGATACGCAGTATTTT
>NA|TRBJ1-6|NA|TRBV7-5
CARSSMGGRNNSPLHF
TGTGCCAGAAGCTCCATGGGAGGGCGAAATAATTCACCCCTCCACTTT
>TRBD1|TRBJ2-7|NA|TRBV2
CASRGLTGGAAYEQYF
TGTGCCAGCAGAGGCTTAACAGGGGGCGCAGCCTACGAGCAGTACTTC
>NA|TRBJ2-7|NA|TRBV27
CASSLAGLSYEQYF
TGTGCCAGCAGTTTAGCCGGACTTTCCTACGAGCAGTACTTC
>TRBD2|TRBJ2-1|NA|TRBV5-1
CASSLVGGGLQFF
TGCGCCAGCAGCTTGGTTGGCGGGGGATTGCAGTTCTTC
>NA|TRBJ1-5|NA|TRBV15
CATSRDPRNQPQHF
TGTGCCACCAGCAGAGATCCCCGGAATCAGCCCCAGCATTTT
>NA|TRBJ1-5|few|TRBV21-1
CASSKRSGADPSNQPQHF
TGTGCCAGCAGCAAAAGGTCGGGAGCGGACCCTAGCAATCAGCCCCAGCATTTT
>TRBD2|TRBJ2-5|NA|TRBV14
CASSQGELAGIETQYF
TGTGCCAGCAGCCAGGGCGAACTAGCGGGGATAGAGACCCAGTACTTC
>NA|TRBJ2-7|NA|TRBV5-4
CASSLQGYEQYF
TGTGCCAGCAGCTTGCAGGGCTACGAGCAGTACTTC
>NA|TRBJ1-6|NA|TRBV7-9
CASSATGYNSPLHF
TGTGCCAGCAGCGCCACAGGGTATAATTCACCCCTCCACTTT
>NA|TRBJ1-2|NA|TRBV10-2
CASSEPDSLYGYTF
TGCGCCAGCAGTGAGCCCGACAGCCTTTATGGCTACACCTTC
>NA|TRBJ2-3|NA|TRBV15
CATSPGVPWRGTDTQYF
TGTGCCACCAGCCCTGGGGTACCATGGAGGGGCACAGATACGCAGTATTTT
>TRBD1|TRBJ1-2|NA|TRBV5-4
CASSPDGQVYGYTF
TGTGCCAGCAGCCCGGACGGACAGGTCTATGGCTACACCTTC
>TRBD1|TRBJ1-6|NA|TRBV27
CASRPGTAYNSPLHF
TGTGCCAGCAGACCCGGGACAGCCTATAATTCACCCCTCCACTTT
>NA|TRBJ1-6|NA|TRBV5-6
CASRVGPSNSPLHF
TGTGCCAGCAGGGTGGGCCCTTCCAATTCACCCCTCCACTTT
>NA|TRBJ2-7|NA|TRBV5-1
CASSLGGNSYEQYF
TGCGCCAGCAGCTTAGGAGGGAACTCCTACGAGCAGTACTTC
>TRBD1|TRBJ2-7|NA|TRBV5-1
CASSGTGGPFYEQYF
TGCGCCAGCAGCGGCACAGGGGGGCCCTTCTACGAGCAGTACTTC
>TRBD2|TRBJ2-1|NA|TRBV11-2
CASRIAGNPDEQFF
TGTGCCAGCAGGATAGCGGGGAATCCGGATGAGCAGTTCTTC
>NA|TRBJ1-5|NA|TRBV6-5
CASSYSGGLGQPQHF
TGTGCCAGCAGTTACTCGGGGGGGCTGGGGCAGCCCCAGCATTTT
>TRBD1|TRBJ1-2|NA|TRBV10-2
CASSLGQGYGYTF
TGCGCCAGCAGCCTAGGACAGGGGTATGGCTACACCTTC
>TRBD2|TRBJ2-1|few|TRBV7-3
CASSLTSGTRYNEQFF
TGTGCCAGCAGCTTAACGTCCGGGACTAGGTACAATGAGCAGTTCTTC
>NA|TRBJ2-3|NA|TRBV4-3
CASSLSDSLVDTQYF
TGCGCCAGCAGCCTCTCCGACAGTCTGGTAGATACGCAGTATTTT
>NA|TRBJ1-2|few|TRBV7-9
CASSFGDGYTF
TGTGCCAGCAGCTTCGGGGATGGCTACACCTTC
>TRBD2|TRBJ2-7|NA|TRBV11-2
CASSLEAMGLAYEQYF
TGTGCCAGCAGCTTAGAGGCGATGGGACTAGCCTACGAGCAGTACTTC
>TRBD1|TRBJ2-1|NA|TRBV2
CASRDRAYNEQFF
TGTGCCAGCAGGGACAGGGCCTACAATGAGCAGTTCTTC
>TRBD1|TRBJ2-3|NA|TRBV7-2
CASSGNRGGTQYF
TGTGCCAGCAGCGGCAACAGGGGTGGTACGCAGTATTTT
>TRBD2|TRBJ2-3|NA|TRBV9
CASSDSGRATDTQYF
TGTGCCAGCAGCGATAGCGGGAGGGCCACAGATACGCAGTATTTT
>TRBD1|TRBJ1-2|few|TRBV6-5
CATRTGDYGYTF
TGTGCCACCAGGACAGGGGATTATGGCTACACCTTC
>TRBD2|TRBJ2-2|NA|TRBV7-2
CASSPRWLAGGPEIGELFF
TGTGCCAGCAGCCCGAGATGGTTAGCGGGAGGGCCCGAGATCGGGGAGCTGTTTTTT
>TRBD1|TRBJ1-2|NA|TRBV6-4
CASSDRWRGRGTEYTF
TGTGCCAGCAGTGACCGTTGGCGTGGCAGGGGGACGGAGTACACCTTC
>TRBD1|TRBJ2-7|NA|TRBV29-1
CSVASGTGNYEQYF
TGCAGCGTTGCCTCCGGGACAGGGAACTACGAGCAGTACTTC
>TRBD2|TRBJ2-7|NA|TRBV29-1
CSVEGTSGNAYEQYF
TGCAGCGTTGAAGGGACTAGCGGGAATGCCTACGAGCAGTACTTC
>NA|TRBJ2-1|NA|TRBV4-2
CASSQVRDNEQFF
TGTGCCAGCAGCCAAGTGAGAGACAATGAGCAGTTCTTC
>TRBD2|TRBJ2-7|NA|TRBV2
CASSLRTSSYEQYF
TGTGCCAGCAGTCTAAGGACTAGCTCCTACGAGCAGTACTTC
>NA|TRBJ1-4|NA|TRBV11-1
CASSLDPRNEKLFF
TGTGCCAGCAGCTTAGATCCCAGGAATGAAAAACTGTTTTTT
>NA|TRBJ1-2|NA|TRBV11-2
CASTGNIFYGYTF
TGTGCCAGCACGGGGAACATTTTCTATGGCTACACCTTC
>NA|TRBJ1-2|NA|TRBV7-9
CASSPETENYGYTF
TGTGCCAGCAGCCCCGAGACTGAAAACTATGGCTACACCTTC
>TRBD2|TRBJ2-5|NA|TRBV7-7
CASSLTGGLPETQYF
TGTGCTAGCAGCTTAACGGGAGGGCTGCCAGAGACCCAGTACTTC
>NA|TRBJ1-1|NA|TRBV2
CASSDRRTTEAFF
TGTGCCAGCAGTGACAGGCGAACCACTGAAGCTTTCTTT